This TCR beta chain derives from a study of post-analysis software for immune sequencing data (dated by TCRdb to the mid-2010s). Regarding the complete study: Disease courses on record covered relapsing-remitting, secondary progressive and progressive-relapsing multiple sclerosis, though some patients had no subtype annotation. A subset of samples was prepared in parallel using single-end sample barcoding, then pooled and co-amplified after Illumina adapter ligation. The multiple sclerosis patient repertoires were compared with around ten previously published healthy control repertoires from donors aged roughly 6 to 27 years. Findings and caveats that apply to the study as a whole: Four to six TRBV segments, including TRBV5-6, TRBV5-1 and TRBV20-1, were significantly more frequent in patients than controls. The multiple sclerosis patient group was slightly younger than the control group. Normalized Chao1 diversity was significantly lower in multiple sclerosis patients than controls, suggesting substantial peripheral T-cell clonal expansion. Direct clustering with F measure showed strong co-clustering of samples prepared in the same batch, prompting a batch-effect correction.

Concerning this clonotype: Its specific antigen is unknown. Base qualities are not at hand, and no much larger clone is one base apart.

The germline V gene (reference sequence) specifies MNHEY as CDR1 and SMNVEV as CDR2. Counted from cysteine to phenylalanine, this CDR3 has 16 amino acids. Here the CDR3 DNA is all that survives: 48 bases in frame from base 1. V ends up 6 bases short and J 5 bases short, with an unmatched junction base count of 14. Library prep was done by PCR. For sequencing, an Illumina HiSeq 2500 was employed. To reduce PCR and sequencing biases, unique molecular identifiers were built into the TCR beta cDNA libraries. Every 1 to 10 million input T cells yielded approximately 500,000 cDNA molecules, meaning each molecule approximated one T cell. The patient libraries were prepared and sequenced using the same protocol as the earlier healthy control dataset. Samples belonging to the same batch were prepared together, multiplexed and sequenced on a shared HiSeq lane. Processing in the source paper ran as follows. Raw barcoded reads were processed with MIGEC, and single-read molecular identifier groups were discarded before consensus assembly and CDR3 extraction. Clonotype tables were post-analysed with VDJtools, and diversity was normalized by down-sampling all datasets to the smallest sample size. Repertoire overlap clustering matched CDR3 amino acid but not nucleotide sequences to correct batch-related cross-sample contamination. TCRdb cleaned the public reads at Q25 with fastp, built clones with MiXCR and kept in-frame beta chains. Each entry is one CDR3 protein sequence, shown with its most common DNA and genes. TCRdb's processing, not the authors' own work, is the source of the V and J calls. The sample table shows fewer than 850,000 distinct CDR3 sequences, and about 45% are seen once. In total, the top ten clones hold 4.9% of the sample.

TCR beta repertoires were profiled from peripheral blood of under 15 young patients with multiple sclerosis to demonstrate the VDJtools post-analysis software. The multiple sclerosis patients were children and adolescents ranging in age from about 6 to 17 years. Recombination linked TRBV27 to TRBJ2-7; 9 middle bases align to TRBD1. The sequence came from a girl aged 10-17 years with multiple sclerosis. The material sequenced was blood. The CDR3 reads as follows: CASRSTGTGRSHEQYF. At the DNA level, the sequence is TGTGCCAGCAGATCGACCGGGACAGGGAGGAGCCACGAGCAGTACTTC.